Presented here are 4 T cell receptor beta chains from one specimen sequenced in a study of cytomegalovirus exposure and HLA in healthy donors. Both 60 Vbeta primers and 13 Jbeta primers went into the PCR. Clones were read by immunoSEQ multiplex PCR, and TCRdb kept only the in-frame ones, dropping some. This table has around 90,000 clones, approximately 68% appearing once. The sequenced sample consisted of PBMCs. The source of these receptors is a boy aged 5-17 years in good health and CMV-seropositive.

This chain connects TRBV5-5 to TRBJ2-2; D possibly corresponds to TRBD1 (5 bases). The CDR3 runs 12 residues. Germline CDR1 is SGHKS and CDR2 is YYEKEE (reference sequence). V was cut by 2 bases and J by 13 bases, with 12 bases left in between. The CDR3 loop reads CASSFTSGRLFF. In DNA, the CDR3 is TGTGCCAGCAGCTTTACGTCAGGGCGGCTGTTTTTT.

This sequence joins TRBV7-9 and TRBJ1-1; D might be TRBD1 (6 bases). The CDR3 consists of 15 residues. Trimming pared 5 bases from V and 4 bases from J, leaving 17 bases between. Germline V gene data show CDR1 as SEHNR and CDR2 as FQNEAQ (reference sequence). The CDR3 nucleotides are TGTGCCAGCAGCCCCCAGCAGGGCAGGGGCACTGAAGCTTTCTTT. This translates into CASSPQQGRGTEAFF. The full variable domain, its missing parts supplied by reference TRBV7-9 and TRBJ1-1, is DTGVSQNPRHKITKRGQNVTFRCDPISEHNRLYWYRQTLGQGPEFLTYFQNEAQLEKSRLLSDRFSAERPKGSFSTLEIQRTEQGDSAMYLCASSPQQGRGTEAFFGQGTRLTVV.

This chain joins TRBV15 and TRBJ1-5; D not resolved. Germline V gene data show CDR1 as LNHNV and CDR2 as YYDKDF (reference sequence). V was clipped by 3 bases and J by 4 bases, with 7 bases between them. CDR3 length: 13 amino acids. The CDR3 DNA sequence: TGTGCCACCAGCAGTGGCCCGAATCAGCCCCAGCATTTT. It encodes CATSSGPNQPQHF.

The chain carries TRBV19 and TRBJ2-6; the match to TRBD1 covers 11 bases. Germline lookup yields CDR1 LNHDA and CDR2 SQIVND (reference sequence). This CDR3 spans 17 amino acids. The V segment lost 6 bases and the J segment 0 bases; nucleotides outside the gene matches: 4. CDR3 sequence: CASRGTGGVSGANVLTF. CDR3 DNA sequence: TGTGCCAGTAGAGGGACAGGGGGAGTCTCTGGGGCCAACGTCCTGACTTTC.